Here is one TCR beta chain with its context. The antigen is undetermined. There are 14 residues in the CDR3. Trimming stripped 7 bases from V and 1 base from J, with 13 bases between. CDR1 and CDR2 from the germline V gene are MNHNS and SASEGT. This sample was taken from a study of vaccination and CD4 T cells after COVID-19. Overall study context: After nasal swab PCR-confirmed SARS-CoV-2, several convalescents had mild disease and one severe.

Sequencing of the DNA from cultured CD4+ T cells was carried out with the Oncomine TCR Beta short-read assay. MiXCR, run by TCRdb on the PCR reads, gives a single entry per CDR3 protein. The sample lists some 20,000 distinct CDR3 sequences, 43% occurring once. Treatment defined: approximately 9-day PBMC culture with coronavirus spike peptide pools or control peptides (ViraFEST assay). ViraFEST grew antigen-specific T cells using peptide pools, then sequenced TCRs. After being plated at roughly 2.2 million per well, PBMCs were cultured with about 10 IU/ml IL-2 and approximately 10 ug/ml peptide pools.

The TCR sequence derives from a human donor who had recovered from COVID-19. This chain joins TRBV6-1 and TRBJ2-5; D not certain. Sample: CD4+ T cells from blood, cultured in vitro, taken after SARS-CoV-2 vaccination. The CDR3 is CASTPLEPQETQYF. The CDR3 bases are TGTGCCAGCACCCCTCTCGAACCCCAAGAGACCCAGTACTTC.